Below, one TCR beta chain is given with its context. The data were taken from a study of PD-1 and CTLA-4 blockade in melanoma. Between the trimmed V and J ends, which lost 2 bases and 4 bases, there was a span of 14 bases. Germline V gives CDR1 MRHNA, CDR2 SNTAGT. This CDR3 comprises 15 residues. Some clones are missing from TCRdb's copy, which holds only in-frame ones; the method was immunoSEQ multiplex PCR. The sample includes roughly 21,000 clones, approximately 90% of them seen just once. The chain has TRBV6-4 and TRBJ1-1; a weak D match, TRBD1 (5 bases). The sequence came from a human donor with melanoma. This sample comprised CD8+ T cells from peripheral blood, obtained before anti-PD-1 treatment. The CDR3 spells CASSDLEGFGTEAFF. The CDR3 nucleotides are TGTGCCAGCAGTGACCTTGAGGGGTTTGGCACTGAAGCTTTCTTT.